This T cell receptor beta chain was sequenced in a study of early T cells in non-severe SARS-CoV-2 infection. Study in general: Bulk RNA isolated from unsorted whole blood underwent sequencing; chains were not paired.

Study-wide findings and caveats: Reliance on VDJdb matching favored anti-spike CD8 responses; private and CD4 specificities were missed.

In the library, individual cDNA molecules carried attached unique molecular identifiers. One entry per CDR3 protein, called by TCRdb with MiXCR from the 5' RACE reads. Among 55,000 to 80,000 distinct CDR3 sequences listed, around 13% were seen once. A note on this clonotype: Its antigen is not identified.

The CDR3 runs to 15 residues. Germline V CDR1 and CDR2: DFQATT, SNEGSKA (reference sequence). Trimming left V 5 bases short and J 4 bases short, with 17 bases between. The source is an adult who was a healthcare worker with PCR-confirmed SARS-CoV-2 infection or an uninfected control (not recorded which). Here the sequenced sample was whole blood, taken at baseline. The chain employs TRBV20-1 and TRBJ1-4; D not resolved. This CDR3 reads CSAGPSGRNNEKLFF. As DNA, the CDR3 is TGCAGTGCTGGCCCGAGTGGGAGGAATAATGAAAAACTGTTTTTT.